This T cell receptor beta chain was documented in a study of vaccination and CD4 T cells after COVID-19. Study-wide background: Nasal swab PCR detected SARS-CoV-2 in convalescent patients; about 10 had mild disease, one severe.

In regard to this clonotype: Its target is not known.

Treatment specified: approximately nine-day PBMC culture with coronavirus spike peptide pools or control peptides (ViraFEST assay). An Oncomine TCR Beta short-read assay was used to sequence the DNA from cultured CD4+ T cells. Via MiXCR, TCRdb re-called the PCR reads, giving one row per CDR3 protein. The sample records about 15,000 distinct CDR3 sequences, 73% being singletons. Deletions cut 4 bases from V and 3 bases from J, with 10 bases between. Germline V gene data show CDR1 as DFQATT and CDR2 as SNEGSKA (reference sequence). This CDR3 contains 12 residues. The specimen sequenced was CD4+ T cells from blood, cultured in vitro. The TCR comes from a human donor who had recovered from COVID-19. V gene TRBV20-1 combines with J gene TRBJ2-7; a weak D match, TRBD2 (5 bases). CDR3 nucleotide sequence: TGCAGTGCTAAGGGAGAGGTCTACGAGCAGTACTTC. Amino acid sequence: CSAKGEVYEQYF.